The clone carrying this TCR beta chain was observed many times. Its target is unknown. TCRdb recomputed calls from the reads with MiXCR, one row per CDR3 protein. This table has about 340,000 distinct CDR3 sequences, almost 30% appearing once. These data belong to a study of T cell repertoires in cytomegalovirus infection. Whole-study context: As its CMV epitopes, the study selected recently identified HLA-C-restricted and well-studied HLA-B-restricted targets.

Germline assignment: CDR1 SGHTA and CDR2 FQGNSA. Trimming stripped 1 base from V and 12 bases from J, with 12 bases between. This CDR3 comprises 12 residues. This specimen was cultured PBMCs, taken from culture after CMV antigen stimulation. The clonotype comes from a human donor in good health (CMV status not recorded). Some clones in this sample may be carry-over from other donors' samples. The chain joins TRBV7-2 to TRBJ1-1; maybe TRBD1 (5 bases). As DNA, the CDR3 is TGTGCCAGCAGCTTAGTTCCCGGGGGAACTTTCTTT. Protein product: CASSLVPGGTFF.